The present TCR beta chain was sequenced within a study of prognosis after radiotherapy for stage I lung cancer. As for the study in general: Adenocarcinoma occurred in about 12 patients and squamous cell carcinoma in 6 to 8.

This clonotype was counted many times. The authors amplified TCR beta CDR3 from genomic DNA using two-round multiplex PCR. First-round PCR, the initial amplification, used primers specific to each TRBV and TRBJ gene. TCRdb reprocessed the multiplex PCR reads with MiXCR, giving one entry per CDR3 protein. The sample includes 20,000 to 25,000 distinct CDR3 sequences, roughly two fifths of them seen just once. V was trimmed by 3 bases and J by 2 bases, leaving 14 bases between them. The CDR3 totals 16 residues. V and J are TRBV12-3 or TRBV12-4 and TRBJ2-4, with a tentative D call TRBD1 (5 bases). The receptor was isolated from a donor aged 50 or older with non-small cell lung cancer. The sequences come from PBMCs, collected before or after stereotactic body radiation therapy (not recorded which). The CDR3 DNA reads TGTGCCAGCAGTTTTCCAGGGCCATTCCCCAAAAACATTCAGTACTTC. It is translated as CASSFPGPFPKNIQYF.